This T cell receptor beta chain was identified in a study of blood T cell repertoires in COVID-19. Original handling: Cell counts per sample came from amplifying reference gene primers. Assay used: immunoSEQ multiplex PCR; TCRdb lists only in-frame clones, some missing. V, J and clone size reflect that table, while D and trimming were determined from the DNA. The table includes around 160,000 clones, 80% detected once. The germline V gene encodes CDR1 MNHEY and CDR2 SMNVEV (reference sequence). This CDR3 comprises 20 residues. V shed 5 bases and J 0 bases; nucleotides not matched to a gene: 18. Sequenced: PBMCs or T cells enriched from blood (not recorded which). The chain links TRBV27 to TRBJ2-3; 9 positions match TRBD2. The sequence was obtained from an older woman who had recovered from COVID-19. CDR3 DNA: TGTGCCAGCAGTCAACCTCCCCTCAGCGGGGGGTATCTCAGCACAGATACGCAGTATTTT. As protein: CASSQPPLSGGYLSTDTQYF.